This TCR beta chain was identified in a study of blood T cells in healthy people across ages. On this clonotype: What it binds is unknown.

The CDR3 extends over 15 amino acids. Trimming removed 3 bases from V and 5 bases from J; junction bases left unmatched: 6. Germline loops: CDR1 MNHNS, CDR2 SASEGT. Primed by a sample-barcoded 5' primer and a J-beta primer mix, a second PCR proceeded for 7 to 11 cycles. One entry per CDR3 protein, called by TCRdb with MiXCR from the 5' RACE reads. The sample includes over 700,000 distinct CDR3 sequences, roughly 25% of them seen just once. Findings and caveats of the study: Any changes in expanded clonotypes were possibly confounded, as donor CMV status remained unknown. A strong correlation was seen between TCR beta diversity and naive T cell percentage. Diversity estimates drawn from one million T cells were deemed underestimates.

The authors extracted at least 6 micrograms of total RNA per sample. These data were also filed under a second study, of T cells of mothers and their children.

Sequenced material: blood. The TCR originated in a boy between 5 and 17 years old in good health. The chain carries TRBV6-1 and TRBJ1-4; 7 nucleotides align to TRBD1. In DNA form, the CDR3 reads TGTGCCAGCAGTGACCCCAGGGGGTTAAATGAAAAACTGTTTTTT. As protein: CASSDPRGLNEKLFF.